The sequence of this TCR beta chain was determined in a study of T cells in Graves' hyperthyroidism and ophthalmopathy. Template material for amplifying TCR beta CDR3 regions consisted of RNA transcripts. RT-PCR in the first round (using the HTBI primer set) targeted the TCR CDR3. TCRdb fed the multiplex PCR reads into MiXCR, producing one record per CDR3 protein. The sample carries 300,000 to 400,000 distinct CDR3 sequences, 20% to 25% recorded once. Germline V gives CDR1 DFQATT, CDR2 SNEGSKA (reference sequence). The CDR3 covers 15 residues. In its sample, this clonotype was seen many times. The specimen was blood. The sequence came from a woman aged 50 to 65 with Graves' hyperthyroidism. The gene calls are TRBV20-1 and TRBJ1-2; 12 nucleotides match TRBD1. CDR3 nucleotide sequence: TGCAGAATCGCGGGACAGGGGGCATATAACTATGGCTACACCTTC. It specifies CRIAGQGAYNYGYTF.